This T cell receptor beta chain derives from a study of CD8 T cells in Susac syndrome. General study points: The relatively small number of individuals in the TCR sequencing and HLA analysis was acknowledged by the study.

Germline CDR1 is DFQATT and CDR2 is SNEGSKA (reference sequence). Trimming took 1 base from V and 5 from J; bases not matched to a gene: 3. The CDR3 contains 14 residues. Random hexamers were used to reverse transcribe about 0.5 to 1 ug of RNA. MiXCR was run by TCRdb on the immunoSEQ multiplex PCR reads, yielding one entry per CDR3 protein. The sample consists of about 130,000 distinct CDR3 sequences, around 93% of them appearing once. Details on this clonotype: Its antigen is unidentified.

TCR beta sequencing was performed on blood CD8+ and CD4+ T cells. Diagnostic criteria defined recently for definite or probable disease were met by the Susac syndrome patients. The chain has TRBV20-1 and TRBJ2-1; TRBD2 agrees at 9 bases. The sequenced sample consisted of CD8+ T cells from PBMCs. The TCR sequence derives from a human donor with Susac syndrome. This CDR3 reads CSARGGRVNNEQFF. In DNA, the CDR3 is TGCAGTGCTAGAGGCGGGAGGGTGAACAATGAGCAGTTCTTC.